Each of the 16 T cell receptor beta chains below was sequenced from the same sample in a study of blood T cell repertoires in COVID-19. Measured with immunoSEQ multiplex PCR; TCRdb has only the in-frame clones, and not every one. The data show approximately 110,000 clones, 80% to 90% seen once. Sequenced input: peripheral blood. These receptors all come from a woman between 45 and 65 years old with active or convalescent COVID-19.

The chain joins TRBV6-5 to TRBJ2-7, with D possibly matching TRBD1 (6 bases). The CDR3 runs to 13 residues. Germline assignment: CDR1 MNHEY and CDR2 SVGAGI. Trimming shortened V by 2 bases and J by 7 bases, and 12 bases separated the two germline ends. Here the CDR3 DNA reads TGTGCCAGCAGTTACGCAGGGGTGGGGGAGCAGTACTTC. It codes for CASSYAGVGEQYF.

This clone was seen more than once but under ten times. The CDR3 nucleotides are TGTGCCAGCAGCGTACAGGGCTATGAGCAGTTCTTC. This codes for CASSVQGYEQFF. This chain joins TRBV7-6 and TRBJ2-1; possibly TRBD1 for D (6 bases). The CDR3 runs 12 residues. CDR1 SGHVS and CDR2 FNYEAQ come from the germline V gene. V lost 5 bases, J lost 8 bases, and 10 bases lay in between.

The chain uses TRBV5-6 and TRBJ1-1; the match to TRBD1 covers 7 bases. The V gene's germline CDR1 is SGHDT and CDR2 YYEEEE. J was trimmed by 1 base and V by 5 bases; bases with no gene match: 5. CDR3 length: 14 residues. The CDR3 bases are TGTGCCAGCAGATACCGGGACAGGAACACTGAAGCTTTCTTT. Amino acids: CASRYRDRNTEAFF.

The chain carries TRBV29-1 and TRBJ2-3, with D maybe TRBD2 (6 bases). CDR1 is SQVTM and CDR2 is ANQGSEA in the germline V gene. Trimming took 1 base from V and 2 from J, leaving 13 bases between them. The CDR3 covers 15 residues. The CDR3 is CSVEAIAGPTDTQYF. CDR3 DNA: TGCAGCGTTGAAGCCATCGCGGGGCCCACAGATACGCAGTATTTT.

The chain is built from TRBV2 and TRBJ2-7, with 7 bases fitting TRBD1. The CDR3 is 15 residues long. J was trimmed by 6 bases and V by 3 bases; bases with no gene match: 11. Germline values: CDR1 SNHLY, CDR2 FYNNEI. The CDR3 coding sequence is TGTGCCAGCAGTGAGAATGCAGGGGGTCTATCCGAGCAGTACTTC. The encoded protein is CASSENAGGLSEQYF.

The chain recombines TRBV11-3 with TRBJ2-1, with 14 bases fitting TRBD2. Germline loops: CDR1 SGHNT, CDR2 YENEEA. This CDR3 contains 15 residues. J was trimmed by 6 bases and V by 4 bases; bases with no gene match: 2. CDR3 in amino acids: CASSSGLAGVNEQFF. Written as DNA, the CDR3 is TGTGCCAGCAGCTCGGGACTAGCGGGAGTCAATGAGCAGTTCTTC.

Of note for this clone: Germline and junction disagree at one end, which may indicate a read error. CDR3 sequence (DNA): TGTGCCCGCAGCCAAGGGGGGGCAGGGGGCACCGGGGAGCTGTTTTTT. This gives the protein CARSQGGAGGTGELFF. This chain uses TRBV3-1 (or the pseudogene TRBV3-2) with TRBJ2-2; D assignment may be TRBD1 or TRBD2 (7 bases each). CDR1 LGHDT and CDR2 YNNKEL come from the germline V gene (reference sequence). The CDR3 extends over 16 amino acids.

The V gene is TRBV28, the J gene TRBJ2-1; possibly TRBD2 for D (5 bases). V shed 3 bases and J shed 5 bases, with 11 bases lying between them. Looked up from germline, CDR1 is MDHEN and CDR2 is SYDVKM. The length of the CDR3 is 14 residues. CDR3 residues: CASSLAAVHNEQFF. CDR3 DNA: TGTGCCAGCAGTTTGGCAGCGGTCCACAATGAGCAGTTCTTC.

For the CDR3, the DNA is TGCGCCAGCAGCTTGGCTATGGGGCCTAATGAAAAACTGTTTTTT. Translating gives CASSLAMGPNEKLFF. The V and J genes are TRBV5-1 and TRBJ1-4; TRBD1 might be the D (5 bases). Trimming pared 0 bases from V and 3 bases from J, leaving 9 bases between. Per the germline V gene, CDR1 is SGHRS and CDR2 is YFSETQ. This CDR3 comprises 15 residues.

The rearrangement links TRBV2 to TRBJ2-2, with TRBD2 identical over 11 bases. The CDR3 has 15 amino acids. CDR1 SNHLY and CDR2 FYNNEI come from the germline V gene. V was clipped by 8 bases and J by 5 bases; unmatched bases: 7. The CDR3: CASSLLAGVTGELFF. The CDR3 nucleotides read TGTGCCAGCTCTTTACTAGCGGGAGTTACCGGGGAGCTGTTTTTT.

This clone is a singleton in its sample. This chain joins TRBV3-1 (or the pseudogene TRBV3-2) and TRBJ2-7; 10 bases agree with TRBD1. V was pared by 2 bases and J by 4 bases, with 2 bases of the junction left unmatched. The germline V gene has CDR1 LGHDT and CDR2 YNNKEL (reference sequence). The length of the CDR3 is 14 residues. CDR3 DNA: TGTGCCAGCAGCCAACCGGGACAGGGGTACGAGCAGTACTTC. Translation: CASSQPGQGYEQYF.

The chain has TRBV7-2 and TRBJ1-1; TRBD1 matches 7 bases. V lost 2 bases and J lost 4; bases outside the gene matches: 7. The CDR3 is 15 residues long. The V gene's germline CDR1 is SGHTA and CDR2 FQGNSA. For the CDR3, the DNA is TGTGCCAGCAGCTTACTGGGGGGACAGATCACTGAAGCTTTCTTT. As protein: CASSLLGGQITEAFF.

The chain combines TRBV28 with TRBJ2-7; TRBD1 agrees at 7 bases. The CDR3 runs 14 residues. Germline assignment: CDR1 MDHEN and CDR2 SYDVKM. The V and J ends lost 5 bases and 4 bases, in that order; junction bases with no gene match: 8. CDR3 nucleotide sequence: TGTGCCAGCAGTGACAGCTACAGGGGTTACGAGCAGTACTTC. It encodes CASSDSYRGYEQYF.

This clone was picked up one time. In DNA form, the CDR3 reads TGTGCCAGCAGTTTCATAGCGGGGGAAGGGACCCAGTACTTC. Translation: CASSFIAGEGTQYF. The rearrangement links TRBV28 to TRBJ2-5; TRBD2 matches 9 bases. The V segment lost 3 bases and the J segment 7 bases; nucleotides outside the gene matches: 6. CDR1 MDHEN and CDR2 SYDVKM come from the germline V gene. The CDR3 loop spans 14 amino acids. Supplemented by reference TRBV28 and TRBJ2-5, the full variable domain reads DVKVTQSSRYLVKRTGEKVFLECVQDMDHENMFWYRQDPGLGLRLIYFSYDVKMKEKGDIPEGYSVSREKKERFSLILESASTNQTSMYLCASSFIAGEGTQYFGPGTRLLVL.

The chain links TRBV27 to TRBJ1-5; D is perhaps TRBD1 (6 bases). The CDR3 is 14 amino acids. Trimming took 3 bases from V and 9 from J, leaving 15 bases between them. Germline assignment: CDR1 MNHEY and CDR2 SMNVEV (reference sequence). CDR3 DNA: TGTGCCAGCAGTTTCCCACAGGGCGGCGGGCCCCAGCATTTT. Encoded protein: CASSFPQGGGPQHF.

This clone was found once. The chain combines TRBV23-1 with TRBJ1-5; 7 positions agree with TRBD1. TRBV23-1 falls under the ORF class, with uncertain function. The CDR3 extends over 19 amino acids. After removal of 7 bases from V and 7 bases from J, the junction contained 25 bases not matched to a gene. The CDR3 DNA reads TGCGCCAGCAAAATCAATTTCGGCCAGTTAATACAGGGGAAACAGCCCCAGCATTTT. It encodes CASKINFGQLIQGKQPQHF.